What follows describes a single TCR beta chain. This clonotype was observed a handful of times. No cognate antigen has been identified for it. It has no much larger one-base neighbor in the sample; base qualities were not kept. This sample was taken from a study of T cell repertoires in cytomegalovirus infection (dated by TCRdb to about 2019). In the study overall: The peptide stimulations were aimed at well-studied HLA-B-restricted epitopes as well as recently identified HLA-C-restricted CMV epitopes, whose presentation resists viral immunomodulation. The HLA type of each donor mattered for the analysis, because public TCR beta signatures pointed to carriage of CMV infection along with the matching HLA type.

The CDR3 contains 15 residues, cysteine and phenylalanine counted. The DNA shown is the 45-base CDR3, in frame from base 1. For CDR1 and CDR2, the germline V gene lists MDHEN and SYDVKM. V ends up 6 bases short and J 2 bases short, with an unmatched junction base count of 7. What the work shows at the level of the full study, not this receptor alone: The ex vivo response was dominated by HLA-C-restricted CMV-specific TCR beta clonotypes, and the single most frequent clonotype in two of eight donors was supplied by these HLA-C-restricted clonotypes. Cumulative frequency of public TCR beta family members discriminated carriers of CMV infection plus the relevant HLA type in this cohort and an independent roughly 340-donor cohort.

The data were produced on an Illumina HiSeq 1500. In-frame beta chains were kept once TCRdb had trimmed the public reads at Q25 with fastp and called clones with MiXCR. Rows with a matching CDR3 protein are joined into one entry that keeps the most common DNA and genes. The table for this sample lists some 800,000 distinct CDR3 sequences; around a third of them were counted only once. The leading ten clones occupy under 15% of the sample. The treatment or condition label here, explained by the study, means: in vitro stimulation with specific CMV peptide epitopes to enrich CMV-specific T cells. The sequence was obtained from a human donor in good health (CMV status not recorded). Some clones in this sample may be carry-over from other donors' samples. This chain is built from TRBV28 and TRBJ1-3; TRBD1 agrees with 7 junctional bases. The sequenced sample was cultured CD8+ T cells from PBMCs, obtained from culture after CMV antigen stimulation. The CDR3 region has the sequence CASRIPGGPGNTIYF. The sequenced DNA: TGTGCCAGCAGAATCCCAGGGGGGCCTGGAAACACCATATATTTT.